This T cell receptor (beta chain) originates from a study of cytomegalovirus exposure and HLA in healthy donors. Study-wide context: Earlier findings included about 120 million unique TCR beta sequences obtained from 180 million or so T cells. Study findings and constraints: Some TCR beta chains (roughly 160 of them) were listed as cytomegalovirus-associated. The study carried out a later analysis of TCR beta sequences. It associated some 15,000 of them with specific HLA alleles at a false discovery rate of 0.05.

60 Vbeta and 13 Jbeta primers were used in PCR. The assay was immunoSEQ multiplex PCR, and TCRdb's table has in-frame clones only and misses some. Among 75,000 to 90,000 clones listed, around 77% were seen once. This clone was observed a handful of times. Its target is unknown. Germline V gene lookup returns CDR1 GTSNPN and CDR2 SVGIG (reference sequence). CDR3 length: 16 residues. J was trimmed by 3 bases and V by 4 bases; bases with no gene match: 13. The source material was PBMCs. The sequence was obtained from a middle-aged man in good health and CMV-seronegative. The V gene is TRBV30, the J gene TRBJ2-7, with TRBD2 matching over 9 bases. CDR3 in amino acids: CAWTNKGPSGVYEQYF. CDR3 sequence (DNA): TGTGCCTGGACCAACAAGGGGCCTAGCGGGGTCTACGAGCAGTACTTC.